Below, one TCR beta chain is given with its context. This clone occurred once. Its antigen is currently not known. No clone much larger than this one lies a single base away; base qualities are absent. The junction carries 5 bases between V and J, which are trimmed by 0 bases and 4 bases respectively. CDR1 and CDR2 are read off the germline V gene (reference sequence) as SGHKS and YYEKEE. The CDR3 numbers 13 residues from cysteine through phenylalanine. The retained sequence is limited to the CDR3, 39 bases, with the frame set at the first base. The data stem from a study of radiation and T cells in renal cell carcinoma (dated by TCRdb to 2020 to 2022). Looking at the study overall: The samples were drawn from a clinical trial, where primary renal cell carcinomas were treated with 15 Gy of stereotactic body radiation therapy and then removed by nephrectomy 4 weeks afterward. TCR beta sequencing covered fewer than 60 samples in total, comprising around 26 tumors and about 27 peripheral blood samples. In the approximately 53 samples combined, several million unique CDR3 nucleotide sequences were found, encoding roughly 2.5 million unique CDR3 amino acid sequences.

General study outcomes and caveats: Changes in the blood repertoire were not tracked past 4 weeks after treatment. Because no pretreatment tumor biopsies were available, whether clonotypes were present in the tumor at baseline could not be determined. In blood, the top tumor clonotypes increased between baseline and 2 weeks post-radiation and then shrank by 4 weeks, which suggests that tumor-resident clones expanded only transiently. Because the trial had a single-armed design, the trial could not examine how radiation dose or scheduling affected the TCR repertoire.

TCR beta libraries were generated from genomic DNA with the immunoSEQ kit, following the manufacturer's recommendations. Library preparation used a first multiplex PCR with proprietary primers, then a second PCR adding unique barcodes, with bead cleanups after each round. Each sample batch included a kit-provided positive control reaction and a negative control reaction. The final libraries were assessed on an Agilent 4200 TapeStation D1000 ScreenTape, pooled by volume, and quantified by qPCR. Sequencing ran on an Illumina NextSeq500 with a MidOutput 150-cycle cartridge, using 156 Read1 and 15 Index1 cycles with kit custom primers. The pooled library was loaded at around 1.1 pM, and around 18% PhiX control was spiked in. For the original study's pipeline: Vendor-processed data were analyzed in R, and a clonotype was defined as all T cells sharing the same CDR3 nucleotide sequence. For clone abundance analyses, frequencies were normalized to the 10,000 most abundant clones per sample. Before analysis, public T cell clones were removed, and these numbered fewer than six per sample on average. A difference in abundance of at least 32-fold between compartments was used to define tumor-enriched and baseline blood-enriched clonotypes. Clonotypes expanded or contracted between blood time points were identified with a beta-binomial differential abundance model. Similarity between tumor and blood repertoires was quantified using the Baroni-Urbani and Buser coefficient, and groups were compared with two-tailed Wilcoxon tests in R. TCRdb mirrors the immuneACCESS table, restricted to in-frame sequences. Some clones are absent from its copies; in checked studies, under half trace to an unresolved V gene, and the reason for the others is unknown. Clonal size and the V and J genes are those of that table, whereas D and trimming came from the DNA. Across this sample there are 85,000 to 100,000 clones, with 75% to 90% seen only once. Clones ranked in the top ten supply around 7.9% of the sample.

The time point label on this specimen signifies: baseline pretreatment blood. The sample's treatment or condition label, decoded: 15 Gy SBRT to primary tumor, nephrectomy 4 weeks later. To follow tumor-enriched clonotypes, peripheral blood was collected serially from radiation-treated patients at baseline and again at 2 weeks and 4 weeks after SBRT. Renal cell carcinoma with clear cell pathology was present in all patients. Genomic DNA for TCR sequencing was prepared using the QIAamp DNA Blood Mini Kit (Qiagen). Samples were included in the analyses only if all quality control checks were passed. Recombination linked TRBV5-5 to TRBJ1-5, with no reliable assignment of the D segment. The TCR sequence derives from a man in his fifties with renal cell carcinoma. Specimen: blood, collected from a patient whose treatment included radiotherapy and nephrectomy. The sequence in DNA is TGTGCCAGCAGCTTGGGGTGGAATCAGCCCCAGCATTTT. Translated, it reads CASSLGWNQPQHF.